This T cell receptor (beta chain) originates from a study of T-cell reconstitution after alpha-beta-depleted transplantation in children. This clonotype was picked up a small number of times. The antigen remains undetermined. Findings and limits, study-wide: Recipient T cells and thymic progenitors that survived were the source of the high TCRbeta diversity seen at day 60 in some patients.

The CDR3 is 15 amino acids. V was pared by 6 bases and J by 10 bases, with 9 bases of the junction left unmatched. Germline lookup yields CDR1 MNHEY and CDR2 SVGEGT. Unique molecular identifiers were built into the TCRbeta library. TCRdb itself ran the PCR reads through MiXCR, one entry per CDR3 protein. The table records around 230,000 distinct CDR3 sequences, more than 15% of them present only once. Source: PBMCs, mostly from graft donor cells, taken 360 days after TCRalphabeta/CD19-depleted stem cell transplant. The V and J genes are TRBV6-2 or TRBV6-3 and TRBJ1-6; 10 bases agree with TRBD1. This TCR came from a male patient aged 2 to 9 who had a stem cell transplant for acute lymphoblastic leukemia, so the T cells may come from the graft donor. The CDR3 reads CASSPGQGGYSPLHF. CDR3 nucleotides: TGTGCCAGCAGCCCCGGACAGGGGGGGTACTCACCCCTCCACTTT.